This T cell receptor (beta chain) was sequenced in a study of shared clonotypes between healthy human individuals (dated by TCRdb to about 2020). Background on the whole study: The cohort included three men and a couple of women between 18 and 49 years of age. Per donor, three plates each were used for CD4 naive and CD4 memory, two for CD8 naive, and one for CD8 memory. The study deeply sequenced blood TCR repertoires of about 5 healthy adults to estimate repertoire size and the extent of clonotype sharing between individuals. To increase sequencing depth and limit assay-specific biases, different laboratories used diverse techniques to prepare libraries and sequence TCR repertoires. Per donor, leukapheresis produced somewhere between about 0.85 and 10 billion PBMCs.

Donors were healthy HIV-negative adults with no recently reported acute infections or vaccinations. All donors were Caucasian adults living in Nashville, Tennessee, USA. CD4+ T cells were enriched by magnetic negative selection, after which naive cells were positively selected on CD45RA and the negative fraction was taken as the memory subset. Blood was collected by leukapheresis, and PBMCs were isolated by Ficoll-Histopaque density gradient centrifugation and then cryopreserved in liquid nitrogen vapor phase. Analytical flow cytometry was used to check the purity and quantity of each magnetically sorted T cell population. Genomic DNA was isolated from every sorted fraction and measured by UV absorbance on a Nanodrop 2000c. The germline V gene sets CDR1 to SGHTA and CDR2 to FQGTGA. The CDR3, cysteine through phenylalanine, is 14 amino acids long. Only the CDR3 part of the read is kept: 42 bases, read in frame from the first base. V lost 5 bases and J lost 2 bases; the stretch between them is 11 bases long.

Using the deep immunoSEQ assay, TCR CDR3 regions were amplified from genomic DNA by multiplex PCR. Extracted genomic DNA from each cell subset was spread evenly across all wells of several immunoSEQ 96-well plates, with each plate serving as a replicate. Each replicate PCR for sorted subsets received roughly 200 ng genomic DNA, equal to about 30,000 T cell genomes. The purified libraries were quantified using a Qubit 3.0 fluorometer, sized with a Bioanalyzer 2100, and then quantified again using the KAPA Library Quantification kit. A separate single-read 150-cycle Illumina NextSeq 550 flow cell was used to sequence each immunoSEQ 96-well plate. The published analysis was carried out like this. The immunoSEQ output contained only junctional sequences without quality scores, so filtering could not match that applied to full-length reads. To assign V/J genes and CDR3, sequences were annotated against IMGT germline references using PyIR, a Python wrapper for IgBLAST v1.9. Any read was removed if the V/J assignment was weak (E-value above 1e-6), the CDR3 was missing, or the read contained stop codons, out-of-frame junctions, or ambiguous translated residues. V3J clonotypes were defined as sequences sharing the same inferred V gene, J gene, and CDR3 amino acid sequence. The percentage overlap between two repertoires was calculated by dividing the number of shared unique clonotypes by the size of the smaller repertoire. RTK rarefaction, the Chao1 estimator, and Recon v2.1 estimates of unobserved clonotypes were used to assess repertoire richness. For all TCRbeta clonotypes obtained by the gDNA method from a few donors, generation probabilities were computed with OLGA. Imported from immuneACCESS, the table was reduced by TCRdb to in-frame sequences with V and J called. These copies leave out some clones; in studies compared against another copy, an unresolved V gene accounts for under half, and the cause of the remainder is not known. The DNA gave D and trimming, while V, J and clone size come from that table. The sample data list around 2,000,000 clones, and 95% of these were observed just once. Together, the top ten hold more than 0.1% of the sample.

About this clone: The specificity of this receptor is unknown. No per-base quality is available; no much larger clone lies one base away. The sample carries other DNA sequences with the same CDR3.

Points the paper makes about the study in general: Pairwise subsampling indicated that sequencing depth was expected to affect the degree of clonotype sharing among donors. Because the study included a small number of donors, the genetic and exposure-history diversity represented was limited. Rarefaction of sorted-subset datasets indicated incomplete sequencing despite the large sequencing depth. Compared with non-shared clonotypes, clonotypes shared by all four sorted-subset donors had higher generation probabilities. Around 5.4% of naive CD4, 3% to 4% of naive CD8, approximately 2% of memory CD4, and 0.4% of memory CD8 clonotypes were shared across several donors. Larger estimated clonotype richness was generally found for naive subsets than for memory subsets. Only blood was sampled, and tissue TCR repertoires likely differ from those in blood.

In this chain, TRBV7-3 is recombined with TRBJ2-3; a tentative D match to TRBD1 spans 6 bases. The sequenced sample was naive CD4+ T cells sorted from blood. The sample's cell subset or site label, in plain terms: CD45RA+ positively selected. This TCR was recovered from a man younger than 30 in good health. Here the CDR3 is given as CASSPRGNTDTQYF. Read as DNA, the sequence is TGTGCCAGCAGCCCTAGGGGGAACACAGATACGCAGTATTTT.